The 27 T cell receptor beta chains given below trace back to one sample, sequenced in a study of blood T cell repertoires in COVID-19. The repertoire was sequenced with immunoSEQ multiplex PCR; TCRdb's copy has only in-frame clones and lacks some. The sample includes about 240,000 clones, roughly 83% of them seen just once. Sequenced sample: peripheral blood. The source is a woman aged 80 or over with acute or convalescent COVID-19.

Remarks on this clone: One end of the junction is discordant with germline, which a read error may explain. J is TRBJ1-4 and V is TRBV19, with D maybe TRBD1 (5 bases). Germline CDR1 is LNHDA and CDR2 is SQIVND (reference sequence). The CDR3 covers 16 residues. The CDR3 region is CASSTSTTGTTEKLFF. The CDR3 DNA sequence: TGTGCCAGTAGTACGTCGACCACCGGGACTACTGAAAAACTGTTTTTT.

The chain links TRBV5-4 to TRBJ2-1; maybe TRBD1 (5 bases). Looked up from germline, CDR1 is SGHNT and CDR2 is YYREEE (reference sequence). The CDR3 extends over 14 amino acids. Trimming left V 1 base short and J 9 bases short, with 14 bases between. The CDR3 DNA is TGTGCCAGCAGCTTGAGGGGTGTTGGTATTGAGCAGTTCTTC. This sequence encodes CASSLRGVGIEQFF. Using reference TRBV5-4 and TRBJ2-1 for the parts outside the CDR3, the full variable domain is ETGVTQSPTHLIKTRGQQVTLRCSSQSGHNTVSWYQQALGQGPQFIFQYYREEENGRGNFPPRFSGLQFPNYSSELNVNALELDDSALYLCASSLRGVGIEQFFGPGTRLTVL.

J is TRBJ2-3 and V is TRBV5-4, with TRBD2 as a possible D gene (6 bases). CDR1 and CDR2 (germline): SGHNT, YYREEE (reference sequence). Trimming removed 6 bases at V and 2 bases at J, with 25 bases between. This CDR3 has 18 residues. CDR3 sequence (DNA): TGTGCCAGCACCCAAGTACCGGGACTCCGAGGTCCCACAGATACGCAGTATTTT. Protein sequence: CASTQVPGLRGPTDTQYF. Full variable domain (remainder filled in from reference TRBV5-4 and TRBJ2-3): ETGVTQSPTHLIKTRGQQVTLRCSSQSGHNTVSWYQQALGQGPQFIFQYYREEENGRGNFPPRFSGLQFPNYSSELNVNALELDDSALYLCASTQVPGLRGPTDTQYFGPGTRLTVL.

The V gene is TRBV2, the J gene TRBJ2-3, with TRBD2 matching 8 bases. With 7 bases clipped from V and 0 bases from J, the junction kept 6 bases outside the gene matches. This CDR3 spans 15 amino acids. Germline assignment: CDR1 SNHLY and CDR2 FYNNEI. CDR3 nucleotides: TGTGCCAGCAATGGCGGGGGGACTAGCACAGATACGCAGTATTTT. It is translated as CASNGGGTSTDTQYF.

The CDR3 DNA reads TGTGCCAGCAGCTTAGCGAGTCAGGGATCCACCGGGGAGCTGTTTTTT. Translated: CASSLASQGSTGELFF. This rearrangement joins TRBV11-1 to TRBJ2-2; tentatively, D is TRBD1 (5 bases). V lost 0 bases and J 4 bases, leaving 12 bases between the germline ends. The CDR3 totals 16 residues. Germline V gene data show CDR1 as SGHAT and CDR2 as FQDESV (reference sequence).

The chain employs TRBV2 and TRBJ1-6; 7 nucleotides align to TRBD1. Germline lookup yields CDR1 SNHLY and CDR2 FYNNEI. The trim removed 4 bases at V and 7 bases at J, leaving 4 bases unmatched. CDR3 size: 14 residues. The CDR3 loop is CASSGQGENSPLHF. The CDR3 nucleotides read TGTGCCAGCAGTGGACAGGGTGAGAATTCACCCCTCCACTTT.

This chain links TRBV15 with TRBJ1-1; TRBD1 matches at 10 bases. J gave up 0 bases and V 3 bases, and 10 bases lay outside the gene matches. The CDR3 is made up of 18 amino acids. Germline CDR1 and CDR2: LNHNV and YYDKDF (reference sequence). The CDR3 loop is CATSRDRGFGTLNTEAFF. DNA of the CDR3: TGTGCCACCAGCAGGGACAGGGGGTTCGGGACTCTGAACACTGAAGCTTTCTTT.

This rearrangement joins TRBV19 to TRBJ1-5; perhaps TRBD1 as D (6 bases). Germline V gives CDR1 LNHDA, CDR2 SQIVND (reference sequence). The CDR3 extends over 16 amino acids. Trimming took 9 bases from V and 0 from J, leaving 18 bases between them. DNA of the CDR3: TGTGCCAGCGAGGCCGTCGGGACAATTAGCAATCAGCCCCAGCATTTT. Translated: CASEAVGTISNQPQHF. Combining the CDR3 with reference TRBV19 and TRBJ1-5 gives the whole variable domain DGGITQSPKYLFRKEGQNVTLSCEQNLNHDAMYWYRQDPGQGLRLIYYSQIVNDFQKGDIAEGYSVSREKKESFPLTVTSAQKNPTAFYLCASEAVGTISNQPQHFGDGTRLSIL.

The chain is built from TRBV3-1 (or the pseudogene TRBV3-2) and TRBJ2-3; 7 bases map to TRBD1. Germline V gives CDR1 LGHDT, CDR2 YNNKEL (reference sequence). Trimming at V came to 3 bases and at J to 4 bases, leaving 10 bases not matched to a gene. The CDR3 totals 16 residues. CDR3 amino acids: CASSQAIGDSSDTQYF. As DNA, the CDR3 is TGTGCCAGCAGCCAGGCCATCGGGGACAGCTCAGATACGCAGTATTTT.

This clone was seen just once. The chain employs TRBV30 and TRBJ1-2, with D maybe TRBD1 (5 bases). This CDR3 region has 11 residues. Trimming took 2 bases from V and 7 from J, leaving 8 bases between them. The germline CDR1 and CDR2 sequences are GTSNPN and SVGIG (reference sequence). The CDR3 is CAWSLGGGYTF. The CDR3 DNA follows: TGTGCCTGGAGTTTGGGGGGTGGCTACACCTTC. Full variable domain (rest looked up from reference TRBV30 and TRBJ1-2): SQTIHQWPATLVQPVGSPLSLECTVEGTSNPNLYWYRQAAGRGLQLLFYSVGIGQISSEVPQNLSASRPQDRQFILSSKKLLLSDSGFYLCAWSLGGGYTFGSGTRLTVV.

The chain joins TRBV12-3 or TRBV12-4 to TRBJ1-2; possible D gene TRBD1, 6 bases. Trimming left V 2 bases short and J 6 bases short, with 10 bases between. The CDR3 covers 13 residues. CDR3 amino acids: CASSLYRVDGYTF. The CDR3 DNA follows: TGTGCCAGCAGTTTATACAGGGTGGATGGCTACACCTTC.

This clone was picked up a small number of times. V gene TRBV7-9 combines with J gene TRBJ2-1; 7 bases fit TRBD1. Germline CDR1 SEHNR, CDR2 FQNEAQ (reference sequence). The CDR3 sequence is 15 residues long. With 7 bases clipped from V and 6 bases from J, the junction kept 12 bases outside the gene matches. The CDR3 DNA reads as TGTGCCAGCATCAGCGACAGGGTGCTCGGCAATGAGCAGTTCTTC. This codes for CASISDRVLGNEQFF.

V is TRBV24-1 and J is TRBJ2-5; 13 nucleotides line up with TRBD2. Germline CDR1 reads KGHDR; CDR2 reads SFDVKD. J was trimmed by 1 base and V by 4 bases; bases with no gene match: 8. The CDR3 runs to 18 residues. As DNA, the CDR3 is TGTGCCACCAGTGACCCCCGGACTAGCGGGGGCTTCCAAGAGACCCAGTACTTC. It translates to CATSDPRTSGGFQETQYF.

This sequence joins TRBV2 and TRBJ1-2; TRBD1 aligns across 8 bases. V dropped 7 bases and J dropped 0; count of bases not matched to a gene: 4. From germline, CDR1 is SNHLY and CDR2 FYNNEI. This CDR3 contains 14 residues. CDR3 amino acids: CASTGQGANYGYTF. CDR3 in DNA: TGTGCCAGCACAGGACAGGGAGCTAACTATGGCTACACCTTC.

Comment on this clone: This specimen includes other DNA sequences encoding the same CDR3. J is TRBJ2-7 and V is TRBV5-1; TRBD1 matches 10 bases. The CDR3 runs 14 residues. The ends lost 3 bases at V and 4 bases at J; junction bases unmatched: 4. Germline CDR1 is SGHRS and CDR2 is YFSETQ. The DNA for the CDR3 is TGCGCCAGCAGCTCGACAGGGGGCTCTTACGAGCAGTACTTC. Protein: CASSSTGGSYEQYF.

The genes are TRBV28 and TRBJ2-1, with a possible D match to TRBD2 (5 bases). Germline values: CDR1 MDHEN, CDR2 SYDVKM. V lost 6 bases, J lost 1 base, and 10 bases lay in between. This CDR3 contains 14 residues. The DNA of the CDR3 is TGTGCCAGCAGACTTACTAGTTCCTACAATGAGCAGTTCTTC. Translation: CASRLTSSYNEQFF.

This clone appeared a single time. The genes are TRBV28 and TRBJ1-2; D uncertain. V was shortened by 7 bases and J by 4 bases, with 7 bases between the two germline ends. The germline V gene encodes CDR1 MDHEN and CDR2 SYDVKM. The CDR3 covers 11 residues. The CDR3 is CASNSRYGYTF. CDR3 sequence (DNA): TGTGCCAGCAACTCCCGCTATGGCTACACCTTC.

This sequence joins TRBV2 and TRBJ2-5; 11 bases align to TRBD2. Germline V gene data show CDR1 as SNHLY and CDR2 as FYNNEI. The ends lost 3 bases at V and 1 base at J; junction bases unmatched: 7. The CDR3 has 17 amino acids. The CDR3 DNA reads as TGTGCCAGCAGTGACATGAGACTAGCGGGGACCCAAGAGACCCAGTACTTC. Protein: CASSDMRLAGTQETQYF.

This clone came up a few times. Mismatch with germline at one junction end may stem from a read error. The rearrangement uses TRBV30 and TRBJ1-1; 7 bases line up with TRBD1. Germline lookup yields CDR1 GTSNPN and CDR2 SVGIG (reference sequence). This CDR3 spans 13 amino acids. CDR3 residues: CARSYTGTVEAFF. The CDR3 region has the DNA TGTGCCCGGAGTTATACGGGGACAGTTGAAGCTTTCTTT.

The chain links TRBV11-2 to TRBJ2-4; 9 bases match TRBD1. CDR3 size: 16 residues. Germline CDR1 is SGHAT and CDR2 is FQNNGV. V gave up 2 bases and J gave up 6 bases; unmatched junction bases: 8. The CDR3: CASSLPTGGGGNIQYF. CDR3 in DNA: TGTGCCAGCAGCTTACCAACAGGGGGCGGTGGAAACATTCAGTACTTC.

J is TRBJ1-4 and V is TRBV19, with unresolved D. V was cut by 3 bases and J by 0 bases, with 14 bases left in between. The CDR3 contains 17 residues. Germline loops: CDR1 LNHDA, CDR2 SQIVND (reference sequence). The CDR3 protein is CASSMSGKVTTNEKLFF. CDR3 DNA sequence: TGTGCCAGTAGTATGTCGGGTAAAGTCACAACTAATGAAAAACTGTTTTTT.

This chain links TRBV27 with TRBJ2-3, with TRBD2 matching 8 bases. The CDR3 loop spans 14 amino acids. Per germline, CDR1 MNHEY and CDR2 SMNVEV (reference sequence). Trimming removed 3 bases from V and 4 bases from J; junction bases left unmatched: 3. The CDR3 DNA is TGTGCCAGCAGTTTCGGGAGGGACGCAGATACGCAGTATTTT. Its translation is CASSFGRDADTQYF.

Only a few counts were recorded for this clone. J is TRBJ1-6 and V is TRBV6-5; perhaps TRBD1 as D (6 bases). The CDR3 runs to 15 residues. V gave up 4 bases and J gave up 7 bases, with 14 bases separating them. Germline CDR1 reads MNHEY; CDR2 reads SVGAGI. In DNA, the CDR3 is TGTGCCAGCAGTTTCTCAGGGGAAGTGAATTCACCCCTCCACTTT. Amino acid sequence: CASSFSGEVNSPLHF.

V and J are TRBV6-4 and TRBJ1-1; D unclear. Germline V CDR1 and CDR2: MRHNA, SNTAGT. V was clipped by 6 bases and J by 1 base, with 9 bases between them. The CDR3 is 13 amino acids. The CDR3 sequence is CASSVQENTEAFF. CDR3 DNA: TGTGCCAGCAGCGTCCAGGAGAACACTGAAGCTTTCTTT.

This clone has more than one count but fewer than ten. The CDR3, as DNA: TGTGCCAGCCAGCGGGGGTTCTCCTACGAGCAGTACTTC. Translated: CASQRGFSYEQYF. The chain joins TRBV11-2 to TRBJ2-7, with 8 positions matching TRBD2. The CDR3 is made up of 13 amino acids. With V trimmed by 8 bases and J by 0 bases, 3 bases remained unmatched. Looked up from germline, CDR1 is SGHAT and CDR2 is FQNNGV.

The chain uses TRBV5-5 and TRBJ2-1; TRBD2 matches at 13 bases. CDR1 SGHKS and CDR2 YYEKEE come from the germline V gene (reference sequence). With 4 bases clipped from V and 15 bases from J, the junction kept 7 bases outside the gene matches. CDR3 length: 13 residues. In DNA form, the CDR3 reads TGTGCCAGCAGCGCAGGGACTAGCGGGGAAAGGTTCTTC. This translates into CASSAGTSGERFF.

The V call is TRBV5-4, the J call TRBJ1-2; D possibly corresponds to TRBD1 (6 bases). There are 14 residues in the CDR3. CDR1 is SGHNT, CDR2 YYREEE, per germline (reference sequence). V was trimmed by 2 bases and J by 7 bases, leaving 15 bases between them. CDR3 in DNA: TGTGCCAGCAGCTTAGAACAGGGTATAGGTGGCTACACCTTC. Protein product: CASSLEQGIGGYTF. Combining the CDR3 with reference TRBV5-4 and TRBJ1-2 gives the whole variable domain ETGVTQSPTHLIKTRGQQVTLRCSSQSGHNTVSWYQQALGQGPQFIFQYYREEENGRGNFPPRFSGLQFPNYSSELNVNALELDDSALYLCASSLEQGIGGYTFGSGTRLTVV.